The 2 T cell receptor beta chains in this list originate from one sample, sequenced in a study of control samples from healthy donors and cancer patients. TCRdb's copy holds only in-frame clones and misses some; the assay was immunoSEQ multiplex PCR. This specimen shows under 200,000 clones; the ten leading clones hold roughly 2%. What was sequenced was blood. The receptors here all came from a woman aged 25 to 39 in good health.

J is TRBJ1-1 and V is TRBV19; D unresolved. There are 12 residues in the CDR3. V lost 5 bases to trimming and J lost 1 base, with 5 bases between them. The V gene's germline CDR1 is LNHDA and CDR2 SQIVND (reference sequence). CDR3 in DNA: TGTGCCAGTAGTGAGGGGAACACTGAAGCTTTCTTT. It codes for CASSEGNTEAFF.

This rearrangement joins TRBV7-8 to TRBJ1-2; unclear D gene. The V gene's germline CDR1 is SGHVS and CDR2 FQNEAQ. The V gene lost 0 bases and the J gene lost 4 bases, with 9 bases spanning the gap. The CDR3 covers 14 residues. CDR3 protein: CASSLARWPYGYTF. The DNA for the CDR3 is TGTGCCAGCAGCTTAGCCAGATGGCCCTATGGCTACACCTTC.